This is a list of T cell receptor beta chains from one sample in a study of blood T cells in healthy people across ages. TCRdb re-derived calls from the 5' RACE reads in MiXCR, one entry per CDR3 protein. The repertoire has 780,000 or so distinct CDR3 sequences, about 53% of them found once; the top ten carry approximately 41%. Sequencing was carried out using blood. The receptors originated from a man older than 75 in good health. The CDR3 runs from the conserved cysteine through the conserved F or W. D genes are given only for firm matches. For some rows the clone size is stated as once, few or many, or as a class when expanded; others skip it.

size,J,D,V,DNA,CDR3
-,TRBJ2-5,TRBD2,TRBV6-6,TGTGCCAGCGGGACTAGCGGGACCGGAGAGCAGTACTTC,CASGTSGTGEQYF
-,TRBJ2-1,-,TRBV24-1,TGTGCCACCAGTCCGACCGCAAGTTACCTCTCCTACAATGAGCAGTTCTTC,CATSPTASYLSYNEQFF
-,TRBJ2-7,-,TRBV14,TGTGTCAGCAGCCAAGATAGTGTTTACGAGCAGTACTTC,CVSSQDSVYEQYF
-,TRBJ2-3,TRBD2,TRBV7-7,TGTGCCAGCAGCCGGAATCGCGGGAGGGCCGGTGCAGATACGCAGTATTTT,CASSRNRGRAGADTQYF
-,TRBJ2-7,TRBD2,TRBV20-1,TGCAGTGCCCAAGGACTAGCCTACGAGCAGTACTTC,CSAQGLAYEQYF
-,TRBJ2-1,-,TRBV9,TGTGCCAGCAGCGTCGGTTACAATGAGCAGTTCTTC,CASSVGYNEQFF
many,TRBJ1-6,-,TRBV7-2,TGTGCCAGCAGCTTAGGAGACAGGCGTAATTCACCCCTCCACTTT,CASSLGDRRNSPLHF
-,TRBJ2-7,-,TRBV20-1,TGCAGTGCTGCTCTAGCGCCCCTCGAGCAGTACTTC,CSAALAPLEQYF
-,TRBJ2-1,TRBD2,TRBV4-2,TGTGCCAGCAGCCAAGAAATGGCCGGGACTAGCGGGAGGGCGGGGTACAATGAGCAGTTCTTC,CASSQEMAGTSGRAGYNEQFF
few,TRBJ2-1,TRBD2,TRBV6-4,TGTGCCAGCAGTGAACAGCGGGGGGATGAGCAGTTCTTC,CASSEQRGDEQFF
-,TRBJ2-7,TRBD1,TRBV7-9,TGTGCCTGCAGGCTACAGGGGGCGGGAGAGCAGTACTTC,CACRLQGAGEQYF
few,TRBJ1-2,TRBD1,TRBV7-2,TGTGCCAGCAGCTTCCAGGGACAGGGCAGGAGGAATGGCTACACCTTC,CASSFQGQGRRNGYTF
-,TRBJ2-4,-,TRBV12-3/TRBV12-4,TGTGCCAGCAGTTTAAATGGCGGGGAAATCGCCAAAAACATTCAGTACTTC,CASSLNGGEIAKNIQYF
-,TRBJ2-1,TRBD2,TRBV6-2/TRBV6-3,TGTGCCAGCAGCCGACAGCTAGCGGGACCTTCTAGCTCCTACAATGAGCAGTTCTTC,CASSRQLAGPSSSYNEQFF
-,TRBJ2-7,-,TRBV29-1,TGCAGCGTCACCCGACAGTACAATGAGCAGTACTTC,CSVTRQYNEQYF